This T cell receptor (beta chain) was documented in a study of CD8 T cells in ankylosing spondylitis. TCRdb re-called the 5' RACE reads through MiXCR, storing one row per CDR3 protein. The data show some 140,000 distinct CDR3 sequences, with 6% to 8.5% seen just once and around 12% held by the top ten. Germline CDR1 DFQATT, CDR2 SNEGSKA (reference sequence). The CDR3 runs 14 residues. V gave up 1 base and J gave up 5 bases, with 14 bases separating them. This clonotype has at least ten counts. The chain is built from TRBV20-1 and TRBJ1-2, with D perhaps matching TRBD1 (5 bases). This receptor was obtained from a female donor with ankylosing spondylitis or in good health (not recorded which). The sequenced sample consisted of blood, either unsorted or a sorted T cell fraction (not recorded which). The CDR3 nucleotides read TGCAGTGCTAGAGGTTCAGGGAGTTGGTATGGCTACACCTTC. The encoded protein is CSARGSGSWYGYTF.